The source of this T cell receptor (beta chain) is a study of cytomegalovirus exposure and HLA in healthy donors. Study conclusions and caveats: TCR beta V- and J-gene trimming, according to a later analysis, was linked to a missense DCLRE1C variant. Presence/absence analyses treated sequencing depth as roughly uniform across donors.

The V gene lost 0 bases and the J gene lost 3 bases, with 5 bases spanning the gap. The germline V gene encodes CDR1 SGHRS and CDR2 YFSETQ. The CDR3 has 13 residues. Note on this clone: Its target is not known.

PCR amplification relied on 60 Vbeta primers (plus 13 Jbeta primers). This table comes from immunoSEQ multiplex PCR, and its TCRdb copy is limited to in-frame clones, with some not included. The table has nearly 110,000 clones, roughly 80% seen once; the top ten hold more than 1.5%. This receptor was obtained from a man in his forties or fifties in good health and CMV-seronegative. The chain uses TRBV5-1 and TRBJ2-3; D call uncertain. What was sequenced was PBMCs. The CDR3 DNA sequence: TGCGCCAGCAGCTTGGCCGGGACAGATACGCAGTATTTT. This encodes CASSLAGTDTQYF.